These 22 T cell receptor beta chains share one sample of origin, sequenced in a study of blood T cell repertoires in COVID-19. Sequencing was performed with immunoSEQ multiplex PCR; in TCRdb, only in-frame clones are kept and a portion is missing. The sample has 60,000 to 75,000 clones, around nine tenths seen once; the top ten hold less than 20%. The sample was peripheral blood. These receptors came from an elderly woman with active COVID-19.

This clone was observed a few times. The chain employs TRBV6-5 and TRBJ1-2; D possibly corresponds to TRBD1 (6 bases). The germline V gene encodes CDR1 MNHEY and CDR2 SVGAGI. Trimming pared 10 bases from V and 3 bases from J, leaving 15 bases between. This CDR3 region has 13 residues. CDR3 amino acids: CATHRDHYYGYTF. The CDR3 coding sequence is TGTGCCACTCACAGGGACCACTACTATGGCTACACCTTC.

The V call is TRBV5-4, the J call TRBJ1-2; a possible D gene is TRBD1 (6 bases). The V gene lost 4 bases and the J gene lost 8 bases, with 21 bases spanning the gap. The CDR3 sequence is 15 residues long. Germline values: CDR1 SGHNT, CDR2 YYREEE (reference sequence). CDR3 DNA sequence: TGTGCCAGCAGCCTTGGAGCAGGGGTACGTTACGGCTACACCTTC. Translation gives CASSLGAGVRYGYTF.

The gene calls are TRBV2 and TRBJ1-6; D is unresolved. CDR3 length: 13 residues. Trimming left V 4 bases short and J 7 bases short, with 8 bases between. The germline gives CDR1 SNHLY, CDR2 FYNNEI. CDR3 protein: CASSGERNSPLHF. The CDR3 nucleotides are TGTGCCAGCAGTGGCGAACGAAATTCACCCCTCCACTTT.

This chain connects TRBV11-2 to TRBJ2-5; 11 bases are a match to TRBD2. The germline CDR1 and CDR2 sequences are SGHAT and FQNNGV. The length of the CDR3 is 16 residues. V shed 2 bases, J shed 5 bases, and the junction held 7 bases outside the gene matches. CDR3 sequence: CASSLTLAGGSETQYF. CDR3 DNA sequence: TGTGCCAGCAGCTTAACCCTAGCGGGGGGTTCGGAGACCCAGTACTTC.

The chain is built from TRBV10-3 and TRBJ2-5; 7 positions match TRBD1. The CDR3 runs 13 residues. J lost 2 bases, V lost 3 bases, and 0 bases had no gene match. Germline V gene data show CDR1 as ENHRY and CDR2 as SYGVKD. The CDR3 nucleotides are TGTGCCATCAGTGAACAGGGGCAAGAGACCCAGTACTTC. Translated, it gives CAISEQGQETQYF.

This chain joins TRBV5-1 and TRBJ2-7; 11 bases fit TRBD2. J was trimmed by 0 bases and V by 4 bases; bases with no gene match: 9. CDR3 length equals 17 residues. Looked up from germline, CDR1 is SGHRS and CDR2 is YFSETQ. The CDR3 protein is CASSPSTSGANSYEQYF. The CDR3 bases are TGCGCCAGCAGCCCATCGACTAGCGGGGCCAACTCCTACGAGCAGTACTTC. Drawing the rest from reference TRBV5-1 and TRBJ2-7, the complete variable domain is KAGVTQTPRYLIKTRGQQVTLSCSPISGHRSVSWYQQTPGQGLQFLFEYFSETQRNKGNFPGRFSGRQFSNSRSEMNVSTLELGDSALYLCASSPSTSGANSYEQYFGPGTRLTVT.

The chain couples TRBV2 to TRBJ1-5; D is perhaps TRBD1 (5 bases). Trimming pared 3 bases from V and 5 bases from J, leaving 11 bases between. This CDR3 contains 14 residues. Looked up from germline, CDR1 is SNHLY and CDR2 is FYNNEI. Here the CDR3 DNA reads TGTGCCAGCAGTGAGATTTCGGGGGATCAGCCCCAGCATTTT. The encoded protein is CASSEISGDQPQHF.

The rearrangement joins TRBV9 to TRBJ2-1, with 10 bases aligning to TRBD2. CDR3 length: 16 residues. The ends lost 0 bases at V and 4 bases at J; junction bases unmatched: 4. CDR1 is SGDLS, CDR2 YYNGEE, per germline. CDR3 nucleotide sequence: TGTGCCAGCAGCGTAGCCCCGGGACTAGCGTACAATGAGCAGTTCTTC. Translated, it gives CASSVAPGLAYNEQFF.

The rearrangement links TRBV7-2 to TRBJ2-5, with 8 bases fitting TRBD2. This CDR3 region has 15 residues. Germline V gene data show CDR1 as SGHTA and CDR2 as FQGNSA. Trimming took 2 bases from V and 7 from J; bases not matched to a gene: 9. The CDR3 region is CASSLKAGGPGTQYF. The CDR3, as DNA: TGTGCCAGCAGCTTAAAGGCGGGGGGCCCGGGGACCCAGTACTTC.

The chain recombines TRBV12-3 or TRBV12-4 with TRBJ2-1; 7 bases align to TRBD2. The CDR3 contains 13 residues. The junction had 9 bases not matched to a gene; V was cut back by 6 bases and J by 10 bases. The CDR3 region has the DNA TGTGCCAGCAGATATAGACTAGCTAGGGAGCAGTTCTTC. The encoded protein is CASRYRLAREQFF.

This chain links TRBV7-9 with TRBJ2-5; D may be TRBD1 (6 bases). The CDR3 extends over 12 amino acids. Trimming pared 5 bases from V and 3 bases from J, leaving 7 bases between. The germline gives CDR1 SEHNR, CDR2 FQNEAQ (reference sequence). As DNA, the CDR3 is TGTGCCAGCAGCCGGACAGAAGAGACCCAGTACTTC. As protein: CASSRTEETQYF.

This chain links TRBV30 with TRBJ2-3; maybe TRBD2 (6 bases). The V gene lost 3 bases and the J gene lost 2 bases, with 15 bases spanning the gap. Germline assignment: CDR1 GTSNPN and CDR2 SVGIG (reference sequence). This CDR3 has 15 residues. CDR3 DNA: TGTGCCTGGAGATTCCCGGGGGAGACCACAGATACGCAGTATTTT. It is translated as CAWRFPGETTDTQYF. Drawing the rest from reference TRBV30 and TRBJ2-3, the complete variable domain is SQTIHQWPATLVQPVGSPLSLECTVEGTSNPNLYWYRQAAGRGLQLLFYSVGIGQISSEVPQNLSASRPQDRQFILSSKKLLLSDSGFYLCAWRFPGETTDTQYFGPGTRLTVL.

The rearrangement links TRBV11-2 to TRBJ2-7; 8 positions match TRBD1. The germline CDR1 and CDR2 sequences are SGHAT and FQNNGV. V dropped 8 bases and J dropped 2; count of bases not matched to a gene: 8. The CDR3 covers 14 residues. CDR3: CASGLQGGTYEQYF. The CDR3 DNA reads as TGTGCCAGCGGTCTACAGGGGGGCACCTACGAGCAGTACTTC. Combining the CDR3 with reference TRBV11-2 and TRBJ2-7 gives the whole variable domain EAGVAQSPRYKIIEKRQSVAFWCNPISGHATLYWYQQILGQGPKLLIQFQNNGVVDDSQLPKDRFSAERLKGVDSTLKIQPAKLEDSAVYLCASGLQGGTYEQYFGPGTRLTVT.

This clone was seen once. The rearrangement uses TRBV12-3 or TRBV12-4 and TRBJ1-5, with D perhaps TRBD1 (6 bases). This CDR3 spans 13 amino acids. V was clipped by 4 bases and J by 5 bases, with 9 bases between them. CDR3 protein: CASSSTGHQPQHF. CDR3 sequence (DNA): TGTGCCAGCAGTTCTACAGGGCATCAGCCCCAGCATTTT.

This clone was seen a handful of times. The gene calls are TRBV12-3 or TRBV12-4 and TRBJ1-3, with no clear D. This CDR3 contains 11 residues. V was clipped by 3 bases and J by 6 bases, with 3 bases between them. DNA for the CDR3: TGTGCCAGCAGTTTCTCAAACACCATATATTTT. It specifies CASSFSNTIYF.

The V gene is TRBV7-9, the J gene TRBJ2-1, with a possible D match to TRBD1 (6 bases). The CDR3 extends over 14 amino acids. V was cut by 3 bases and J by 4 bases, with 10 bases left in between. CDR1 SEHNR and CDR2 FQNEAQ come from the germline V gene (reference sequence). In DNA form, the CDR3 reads TGTGCCAGCAGCTTTTCGACAGGTTACAATGAGCAGTTCTTC. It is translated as CASSFSTGYNEQFF.

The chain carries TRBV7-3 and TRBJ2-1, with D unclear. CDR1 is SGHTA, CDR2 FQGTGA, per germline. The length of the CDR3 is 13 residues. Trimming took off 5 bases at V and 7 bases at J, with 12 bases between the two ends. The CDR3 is CASSPTLQNEQFF. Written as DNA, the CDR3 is TGTGCCAGCAGCCCGACTTTACAAAATGAGCAGTTCTTC.

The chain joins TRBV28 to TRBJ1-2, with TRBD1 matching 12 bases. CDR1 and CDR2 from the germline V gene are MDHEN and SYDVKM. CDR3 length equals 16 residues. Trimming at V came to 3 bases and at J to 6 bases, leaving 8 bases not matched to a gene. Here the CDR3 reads CASSLNLGTGGHGYTF. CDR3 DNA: TGTGCCAGCAGTTTGAACCTGGGGACAGGGGGCCATGGCTACACCTTC.

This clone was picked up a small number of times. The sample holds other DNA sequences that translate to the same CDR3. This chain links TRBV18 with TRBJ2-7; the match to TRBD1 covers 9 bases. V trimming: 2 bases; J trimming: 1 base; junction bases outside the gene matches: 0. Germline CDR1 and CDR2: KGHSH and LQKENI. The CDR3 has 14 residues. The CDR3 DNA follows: TGTGCCAGCTCACCAGGACAGGGGTCCTACGAGCAGTACTTC. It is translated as CASSPGQGSYEQYF. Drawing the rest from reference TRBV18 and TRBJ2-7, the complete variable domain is NAGVMQNPRHLVRRRGQEARLRCSPMKGHSHVYWYRQLPEEGLKFMVYLQKENIIDESGMPKERFSAEFPKEGPSILRIQQVVRGDSAAYFCASSPGQGSYEQYFGPGTRLTVT.

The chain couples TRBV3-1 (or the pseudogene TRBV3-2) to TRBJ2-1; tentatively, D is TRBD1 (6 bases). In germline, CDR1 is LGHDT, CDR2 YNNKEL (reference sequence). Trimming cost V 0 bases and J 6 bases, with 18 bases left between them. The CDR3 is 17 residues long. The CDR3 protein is CASSQESLGRGINEQFF. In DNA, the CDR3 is TGTGCCAGCAGCCAAGAAAGTCTGGGCAGGGGTATCAATGAGCAGTTCTTC.

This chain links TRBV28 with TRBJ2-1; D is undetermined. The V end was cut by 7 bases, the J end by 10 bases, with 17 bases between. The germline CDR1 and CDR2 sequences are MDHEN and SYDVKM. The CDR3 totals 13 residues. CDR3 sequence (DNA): TGTGCCAGCACCCCGGAAGATTTCAGGGAGCAGTTCTTC. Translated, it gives CASTPEDFREQFF.

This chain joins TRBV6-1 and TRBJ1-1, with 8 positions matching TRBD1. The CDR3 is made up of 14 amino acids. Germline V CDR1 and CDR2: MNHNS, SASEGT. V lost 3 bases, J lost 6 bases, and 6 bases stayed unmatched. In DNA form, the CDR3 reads TGTGCCAGCAGTGAGGACAGGGTCCGACCTGAAGCTTTCTTT. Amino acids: CASSEDRVRPEAFF.